These 2 T cell receptor beta chains share one sample of origin, sequenced in a study of beta chain features in type 1 diabetes. Investigators reverse transcribed all isolated RNA, so they sequenced expressed TCRB transcripts. Sequencing used immunoSEQ multiplex PCR; TCRdb keeps in-frame clones, though not all of them. The sample has about 260,000 clones, roughly 70% seen once. The sample was naive CD4+ T cells from blood. These receptors came from a man aged 30 to 45 in good health.

The V call is TRBV7-2, the J call TRBJ2-1, with a possible D match to TRBD1 (6 bases). Germline lookup yields CDR1 SGHTA and CDR2 FQGNSA. This CDR3 comprises 14 residues. V shed 3 bases and J shed 9 bases, with 15 bases lying between them. For the CDR3, the DNA is TGTGCCAGCAGCTTGTGGAGCGCAGGGGTTGAGCAGTTCTTC. Protein: CASSLWSAGVEQFF.

This clone was seen more than once but under ten times. Other DNA sequences within the sample encode an identical CDR3. The chain carries TRBV29-1 and TRBJ1-1; D not certain. Germline loops: CDR1 SQVTM, CDR2 ANQGSEA. V lost 6 bases to trimming and J lost 0 bases, with 11 bases between them. The CDR3 consists of 13 residues. The CDR3 here is CSVSGVMNTEAFF. The CDR3 coding sequence is TGCAGCGTGTCAGGAGTCATGAACACTGAAGCTTTCTTT.